This T cell receptor beta chain is drawn from a study of blood T cell repertoires in COVID-19. The CDR3 is 12 residues long. V was pared by 5 bases and J by 4 bases, with 2 bases of the junction left unmatched. Germline CDR1 SGHNT, CDR2 YENEEA. Donors were grouped by their self-reported clinical history. Method: immunoSEQ multiplex PCR; TCRdb's copy keeps in-frame clones and lacks some. Of more than 300,000 clones detected, about 92% appear once; the ten largest clones hold roughly 20%. The receptor's source is a woman aged 25 to 39 who had recovered from COVID-19. The chain recombines TRBV11-3 with TRBJ2-7, with TRBD1 matching 7 bases. Material: PBMCs or T cells enriched from blood (not recorded which). CDR3 sequence reads: CASSPTGYEQYF. CDR3 sequence (DNA): TGTGCCAGCAGCCCGACAGGGTACGAGCAGTACTTC. Based on the CDR3 plus reference TRBV11-3 and TRBJ2-7, the full variable domain is EAGVVQSPRYKIIEKKQPVAFWCNPISGHNTLYWYLQNLGQGPELLIRYENEEAVDDSQLPKDRFSAERLKGVDSTLKIQPAELGDSAVYLCASSPTGYEQYFGPGTRLTVT.